This note documents a single TCR beta chain sequence. The entry originates in a study of neoadjuvant anti-PD-1 for oral cavity cancer. Here immunoSEQ multiplex PCR was the method, and the copy in TCRdb shows in-frame clones only, minus some. The table has some 40,000 clones, around 38% seen once. The time point is: after neoadjuvant nivolumab, at surgical resection. Source: tumor tissue, taken after nivolumab (anti-PD-1) treatment. This clonotype originated in a person aged 35-80 years with oral cavity squamous cell carcinoma.

The CDR3: CARPGVYYGYTF. In DNA form, the CDR3 reads TGTGCCCGGCCGGGGGTTTATTATGGCTACACCTTC. The V gene is TRBV7-9, the J gene TRBJ1-2; weak D call: TRBD1 (5 bases). V lost 11 bases and J lost 5, with 15 bases in between. The CDR3 runs 12 residues. Looked up from germline, CDR1 is SEHNR and CDR2 is FQNEAQ (reference sequence).